This entry lists 7 T cell receptor beta chains sequenced from one sample in a study of T cells in Graves' hyperthyroidism and ophthalmopathy. Template material for amplifying TCR beta CDR3 regions consisted of RNA transcripts. The HTBI set primed first-round TCR CDR3 RT-PCR. Via MiXCR, TCRdb re-called the multiplex PCR reads, giving one row per CDR3 protein. The data hold some 510,000 distinct CDR3 sequences, with around 21% observed a single time. Input material: blood. These receptors came from a man aged 18 to 30 with Graves' hyperthyroidism.

There are many counts of this clonotype. CDR3 amino acids: CASRLTVANEQYF. The CDR3 coding sequence is TGTGCCAGCAGATTGACAGTGGCGAACGAGCAGTACTTC. The gene calls are TRBV6-1 and TRBJ2-7; D might be TRBD1 (5 bases). Trimming cost V 6 bases and J 5 bases, with 14 bases left between them. Germline CDR1 MNHNS, CDR2 SASEGT. This CDR3 is built from 13 residues.

V and J are TRBV6-2 or TRBV6-3 and TRBJ1-2; 7 bases agree with TRBD1. Germline V gene lookup returns CDR1 MNHEY and CDR2 SVGEGT. The CDR3 covers 16 residues. V was pared by 2 bases and J by 3 bases, with 9 bases of the junction left unmatched. CDR3 region: CASSYDPGQLDYGYTF. The CDR3 bases are TGTGCCAGCAGTTACGACCCGGGACAGTTGGACTATGGCTACACCTTC.

This clonotype appeared a few times. The chain couples TRBV12-3 or TRBV12-4 to TRBJ1-5; TRBD1 might be the D (5 bases). V was cut by 3 bases and J by 2 bases, with 11 bases left in between. This CDR3 is built from 15 residues. The CDR3 protein is CASSFQGVGNQPQHF. As DNA, the CDR3 is TGTGCCAGCAGTTTTCAGGGAGTGGGCAATCAGCCCCAGCATTTT.

J is TRBJ2-2 and V is TRBV19; D unclear. The CDR3 contains 14 residues. Germline V CDR1 and CDR2: LNHDA, SQIVND (reference sequence). With 5 bases removed from V and 7 bases from J, the gap between germline ends came to 14 bases. The chain's CDR3 is CASSATVVGGELFF. CDR3 nucleotide sequence: TGTGCCAGTAGTGCGACGGTGGTCGGCGGGGAGCTGTTTTTT.

In its sample, this clonotype was seen many times. The J gene is TRBJ2-5, the V gene TRBV7-2; TRBD2 agrees at 8 bases. The germline CDR1 and CDR2 sequences are SGHTA and FQGNSA. The CDR3 runs to 15 residues. The trim removed 2 bases at V and 1 base at J, leaving 3 bases unmatched. CDR3 nucleotide sequence: TGTGCCAGCAGCTTACAGCGGGGGCCCCAAGAGACCCAGTACTTC. It codes for CASSLQRGPQETQYF.

This clonotype has at least ten counts. The chain combines TRBV30 with TRBJ1-1; 7 bases map to TRBD1. The V and J ends lost 2 bases and 2 bases, in that order; junction bases with no gene match: 2. The germline V gene has CDR1 GTSNPN and CDR2 SVGIG (reference sequence). CDR3 length: 13 amino acids. The CDR3 protein is CAWSTGANTEAFF. The CDR3 DNA reads TGTGCCTGGAGTACAGGGGCCAACACTGAAGCTTTCTTT.

The chain carries TRBV2 and TRBJ2-7; 12 nucleotides line up with TRBD2. CDR3 size: 16 residues. Trimming took 5 bases from V and 3 from J; bases not matched to a gene: 8. From germline, CDR1 is SNHLY and CDR2 FYNNEI. The DNA for the CDR3 is TGTGCCAGCAGTACCGGGACTAGCGGGCTACTCTACGAGCAGTACTTC. Translated, it gives CASSTGTSGLLYEQYF.